Detailed here is one TCR beta chain. The method was immunoSEQ multiplex PCR; TCRdb's version includes in-frame clones alone and lacks a portion of them. The sample yields about 68,000 clones, roughly nine tenths seen once. This sample was taken from a study of T cell changes during pregnancy in multiple sclerosis. The sample consisted of peripheral blood, taken in the third trimester of pregnancy. The source of this sequence is a female donor with multiple sclerosis, enrolled in a pregnancy study.

CDR3 region: CASSSTSGLLYEQYF. Here the CDR3 DNA reads TGTGCCAGCTCATCGACTAGCGGGCTCCTTTACGAGCAGTACTTC. The chain uses TRBV18 and TRBJ2-7, with 10 bases aligning to TRBD2. Germline CDR1 is KGHSH and CDR2 is LQKENI. V lost 5 bases, J lost 4 bases, and 8 bases stayed unmatched. This CDR3 spans 15 amino acids.